The sequence of this T cell receptor (beta chain) was determined in a study of blood T cell repertoires in COVID-19. Germline lookup yields CDR1 SGHVS and CDR2 FNYEAQ. The CDR3 runs 14 residues. The V gene end was trimmed by 5 bases and the J gene end by 6 bases; junction bases not matched to a gene: 6. In the original processing: Counts of nucleated cells, estimated from reference gene primer amplification, were obtained. The assay was immunoSEQ multiplex PCR, and TCRdb's table has in-frame clones only and misses some. That table is the source of V, J and clone size, and D and trimming were worked out from the DNA. The sample includes approximately 210,000 clones, about 80% of them seen just once.

This receptor was identified in a woman aged 40 to 50 with active or convalescent COVID-19. The source material was peripheral blood. The J gene is TRBJ2-2, the V gene TRBV7-6; 7 nucleotides align to TRBD1. The CDR3 bases are TGTGCCAGCAGCGGTAGACAGGGATCCGGGGAGCTGTTTTTT. It is translated as CASSGRQGSGELFF.